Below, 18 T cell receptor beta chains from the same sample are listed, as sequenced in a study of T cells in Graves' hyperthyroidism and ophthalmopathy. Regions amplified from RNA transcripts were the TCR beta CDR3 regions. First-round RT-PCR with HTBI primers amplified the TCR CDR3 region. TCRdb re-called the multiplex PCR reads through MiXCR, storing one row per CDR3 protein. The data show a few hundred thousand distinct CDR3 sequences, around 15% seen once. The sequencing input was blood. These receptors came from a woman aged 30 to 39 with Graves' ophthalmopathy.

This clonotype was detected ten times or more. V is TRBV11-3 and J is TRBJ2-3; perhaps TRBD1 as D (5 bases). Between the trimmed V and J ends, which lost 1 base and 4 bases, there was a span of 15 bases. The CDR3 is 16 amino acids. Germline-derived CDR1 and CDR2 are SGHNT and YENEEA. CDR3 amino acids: CASSLGLGVSADTQYF. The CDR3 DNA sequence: TGTGCCAGCAGCTTAGGTCTAGGGGTATCGGCAGATACGCAGTATTTT.

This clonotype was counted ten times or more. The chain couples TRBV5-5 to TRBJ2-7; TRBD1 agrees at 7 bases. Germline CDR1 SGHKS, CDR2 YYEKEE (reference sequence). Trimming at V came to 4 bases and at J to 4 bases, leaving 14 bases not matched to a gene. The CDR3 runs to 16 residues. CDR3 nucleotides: TGTGCCAGCAGCCCGGTTAACCGGGACAGCCCATACGAGCAGTACTTC. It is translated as CASSPVNRDSPYEQYF.

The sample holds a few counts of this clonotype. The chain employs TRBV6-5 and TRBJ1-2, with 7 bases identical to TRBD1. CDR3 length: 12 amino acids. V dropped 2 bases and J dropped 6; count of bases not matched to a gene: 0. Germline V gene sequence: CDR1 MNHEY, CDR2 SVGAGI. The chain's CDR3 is CASSYDRDGYTF. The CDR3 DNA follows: TGTGCCAGCAGTTACGACAGGGATGGCTACACCTTC.

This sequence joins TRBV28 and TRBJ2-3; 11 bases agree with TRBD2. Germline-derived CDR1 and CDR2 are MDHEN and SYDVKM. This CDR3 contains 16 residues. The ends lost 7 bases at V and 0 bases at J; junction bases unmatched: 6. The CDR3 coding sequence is TGTGCCAGCACCCCTCTAGCGGGGGGTAGCACAGATACGCAGTATTTT. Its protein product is CASTPLAGGSTDTQYF.

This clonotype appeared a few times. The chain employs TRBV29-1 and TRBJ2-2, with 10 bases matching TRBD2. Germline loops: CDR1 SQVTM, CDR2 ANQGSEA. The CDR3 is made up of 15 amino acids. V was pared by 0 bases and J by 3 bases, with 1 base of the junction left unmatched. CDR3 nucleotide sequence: TGCAGCGTTGAAGACGGACTAGCGGACACCGGGGAGCTGTTTTTT. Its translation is CSVEDGLADTGELFF.

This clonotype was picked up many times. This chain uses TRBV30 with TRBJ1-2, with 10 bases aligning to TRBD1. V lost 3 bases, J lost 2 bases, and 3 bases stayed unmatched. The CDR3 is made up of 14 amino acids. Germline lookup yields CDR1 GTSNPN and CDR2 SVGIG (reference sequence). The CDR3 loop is CAWRRTGGNYGYTF. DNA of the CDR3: TGTGCCTGGAGGCGGACAGGGGGGAACTATGGCTACACCTTC.

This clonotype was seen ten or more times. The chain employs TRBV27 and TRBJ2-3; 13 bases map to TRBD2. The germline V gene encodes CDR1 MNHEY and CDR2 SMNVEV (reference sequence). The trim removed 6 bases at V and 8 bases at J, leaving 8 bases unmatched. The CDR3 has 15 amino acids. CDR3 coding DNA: TGTGCCAGCAGACTAACTAGCGGGGGGGCTGGTACGCAGTATTTT. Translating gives CASRLTSGGAGTQYF.

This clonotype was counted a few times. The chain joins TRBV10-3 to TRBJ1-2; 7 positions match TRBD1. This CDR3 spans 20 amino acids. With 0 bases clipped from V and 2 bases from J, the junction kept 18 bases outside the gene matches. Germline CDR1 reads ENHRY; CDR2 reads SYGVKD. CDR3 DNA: TGTGCCATCAGTGAGTCGCGGGTAAACGGGACAGCCCGAAGAAACTATGGCTACACCTTC. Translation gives CAISESRVNGTARRNYGYTF.

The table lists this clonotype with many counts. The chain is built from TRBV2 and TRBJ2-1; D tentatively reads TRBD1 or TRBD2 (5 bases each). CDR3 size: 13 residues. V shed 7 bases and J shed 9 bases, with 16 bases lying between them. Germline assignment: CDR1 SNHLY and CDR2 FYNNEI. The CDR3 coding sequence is TGTGCCAGCAATGTGGGGGTTTTGACTGAGCAGTTCTTC. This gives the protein CASNVGVLTEQFF. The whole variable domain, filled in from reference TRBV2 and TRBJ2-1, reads EPEVTQTPSHQVTQMGQEVILRCVPISNHLYFYWYRQILGQKVEFLVSFYNNEISEKSEIFDDQFSVERPDGSNFTLKIRSTKLEDSAMYFCASNVGVLTEQFFGPGTRLTVL.

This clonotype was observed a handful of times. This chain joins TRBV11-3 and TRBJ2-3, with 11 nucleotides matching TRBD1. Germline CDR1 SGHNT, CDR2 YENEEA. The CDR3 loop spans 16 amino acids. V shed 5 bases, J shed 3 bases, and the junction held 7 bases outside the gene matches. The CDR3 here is CASSARTGGGTDTQYF. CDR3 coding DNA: TGTGCCAGCAGCGCCCGGACAGGGGGCGGGACAGATACGCAGTATTTT.

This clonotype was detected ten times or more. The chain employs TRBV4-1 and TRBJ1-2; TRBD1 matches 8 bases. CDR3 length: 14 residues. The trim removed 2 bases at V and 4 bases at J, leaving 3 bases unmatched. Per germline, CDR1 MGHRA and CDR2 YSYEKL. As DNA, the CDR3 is TGCGCCAGCAGCCAACCGGACAGGGCCTATGGCTACACCTTC. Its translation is CASSQPDRAYGYTF.

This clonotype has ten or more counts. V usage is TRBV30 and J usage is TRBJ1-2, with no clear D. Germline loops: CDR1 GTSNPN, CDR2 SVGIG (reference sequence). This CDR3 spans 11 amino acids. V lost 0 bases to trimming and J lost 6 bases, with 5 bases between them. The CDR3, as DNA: TGTGCCTGGAGTGTCGGGGATGGCTACACCTTC. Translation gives CAWSVGDGYTF. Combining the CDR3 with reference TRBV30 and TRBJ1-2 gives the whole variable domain SQTIHQWPATLVQPVGSPLSLECTVEGTSNPNLYWYRQAAGRGLQLLFYSVGIGQISSEVPQNLSASRPQDRQFILSSKKLLLSDSGFYLCAWSVGDGYTFGSGTRLTVV.

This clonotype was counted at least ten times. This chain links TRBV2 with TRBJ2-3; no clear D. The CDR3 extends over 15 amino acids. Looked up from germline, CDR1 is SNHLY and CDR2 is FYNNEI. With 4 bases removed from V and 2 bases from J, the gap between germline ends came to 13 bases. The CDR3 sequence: CASSVGFGVTDTQYF. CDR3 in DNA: TGTGCCAGCAGTGTGGGGTTTGGAGTCACAGATACGCAGTATTTT.

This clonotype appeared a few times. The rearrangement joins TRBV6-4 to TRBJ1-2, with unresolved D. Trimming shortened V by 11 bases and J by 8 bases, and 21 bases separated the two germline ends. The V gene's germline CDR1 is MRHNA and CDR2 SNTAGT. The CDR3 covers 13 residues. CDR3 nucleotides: TGTGCCTCCAACCCGGGCCCACCTGGGGGCTACACCTTC. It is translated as CASNPGPPGGYTF.

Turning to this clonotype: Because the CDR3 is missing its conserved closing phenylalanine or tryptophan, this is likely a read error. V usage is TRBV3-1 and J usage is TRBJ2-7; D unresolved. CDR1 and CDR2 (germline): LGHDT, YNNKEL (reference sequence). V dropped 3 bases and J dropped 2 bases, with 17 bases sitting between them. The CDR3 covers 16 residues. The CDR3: CASSQMARVVPYEQYL. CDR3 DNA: TGTGCCAGCAGCCAGATGGCTAGGGTCGTACCCTACGAGCAGTACCTC.

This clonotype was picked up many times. The CDR3 protein is CASSQNRGLNYGYTF. CDR3 bases: TGTGCCAGCAGTCAGAACAGGGGGCTGAACTATGGCTACACCTTC. V usage is TRBV6-1 and J usage is TRBJ1-2, with 9 bases aligning to TRBD1. The CDR3 is 15 residues long. Germline V gives CDR1 MNHNS, CDR2 SASEGT. The V gene end was trimmed by 5 bases and the J gene end by 2 bases; junction bases not matched to a gene: 6.

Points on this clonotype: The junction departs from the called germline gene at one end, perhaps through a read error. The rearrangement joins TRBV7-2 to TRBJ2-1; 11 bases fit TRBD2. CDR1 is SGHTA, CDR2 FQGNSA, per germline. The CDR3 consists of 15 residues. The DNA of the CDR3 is TGTGCCAGCAGCTTAGCTAGCGGGGGGGATAATGAGCGGTTCTTC. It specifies CASSLASGGDNERFF.

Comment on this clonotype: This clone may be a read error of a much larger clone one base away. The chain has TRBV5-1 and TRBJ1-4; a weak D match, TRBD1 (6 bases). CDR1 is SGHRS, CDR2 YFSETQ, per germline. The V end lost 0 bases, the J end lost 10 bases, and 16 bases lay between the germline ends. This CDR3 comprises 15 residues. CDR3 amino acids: CASSLEGTRLGKLFF. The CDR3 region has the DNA TGCGCCAGCAGCTTGGAAGGGACAAGACTTGGAAAACTGTTTTTT.